The sequence of this TCR beta chain was determined in a study of T cells in Graves' hyperthyroidism and ophthalmopathy. V was clipped by 5 bases and J by 5 bases; unmatched bases: 12. This CDR3 is built from 16 residues. Germline V gene data show CDR1 as MNHEY and CDR2 as SMNVEV (reference sequence). Notes on the study in general: The model made its ophthalmopathy prediction, and onset followed a median approximately six months later. The blood repertoire included most of the expanded thyroid clonotypes above 0.001.

In patients aged 18 to 65, hyperthyroidism was newly diagnosed, with duration under 2 months. Diagnosis relied on clinical symptoms, serum thyroxine and TRAb, thyroid ultrasound and orbital computed tomography. There are many counts of this clonotype. Its specificity is unknown. From RNA transcripts, TCR beta CDR3 regions were amplified. Carried out on the TCR CDR3, a first-round RT-PCR used the HTBI primer set. In TCRdb, the multiplex PCR reads were re-called with MiXCR into one record per CDR3 protein. Among about 360,000 distinct CDR3 sequences, 13% were seen once, and the ten largest hold 9.2%. The receptor was derived from a woman aged 18-29 years with Graves' hyperthyroidism. The J gene is TRBJ1-5, the V gene TRBV27, with TRBD1 identical over 7 bases. Sequenced: blood. The CDR3 DNA is TGTGCCAGCAGTCCCCTCGGGCAGGGGGTTCATCAGCCCCAGCATTTT. Protein sequence: CASSPLGQGVHQPQHF.